This T cell receptor (beta chain) appears in the sequencing data of a study of early T cells in non-severe SARS-CoV-2 infection. This clonotype was seen at least ten times. One entry per CDR3 protein, called by TCRdb with MiXCR from the 5' RACE reads. The data contain roughly 70,000 distinct CDR3 sequences, about 12% of them singletons. The receptor's source is an adult who was a healthcare worker with PCR-confirmed SARS-CoV-2 infection or an uninfected control (not recorded which). Material for sequencing was whole blood.

The CDR3 bases are TGTGCCAGCAGCTTGGGAAAGTTCTCCTACAATGAGCAGTTCTTC. Encoded protein: CASSLGKFSYNEQFF. The chain carries TRBV5-6 and TRBJ2-1; D call uncertain. Between the trimmed V and J ends, which lost 0 bases and 0 bases, there was a span of 7 bases. This CDR3 spans 15 amino acids. CDR1 SGHDT and CDR2 YYEEEE come from the germline V gene.